This TCR beta chain was captured in a study of identical twins. Whole-study results and caveats: Without tracking the same donors, conclusions rested on cross-sectional statistical analysis. Analyses of zero insertions could be partly confounded by invariant MAIT and iNKT cells.

V lost 5 bases and J 2 bases, leaving 9 bases between the germline ends. This CDR3 comprises 13 residues. Germline V gene data show CDR1 as PRHDT and CDR2 as FYEKMQ (reference sequence). In regard to this clonotype: Its antigen remains unidentified.

TCRdb used MiXCR to reprocess the 5' RACE reads, holding one entry per CDR3 protein. The table includes about 530,000 distinct CDR3 sequences, roughly 15% detected once. This sample also appeared in a second study, on yellow fever vaccine responses in identical twins.

V usage is TRBV13 and J usage is TRBJ1-2; D is perhaps TRBD1 (5 bases). The sequence came from a woman aged 18-29 years in good health. Sequences were obtained from CD4+ T cells sorted from blood. CDR3 nucleotide sequence: TGTGCCAGCAGCACACGACAGAACTATGGCTACACCTTC. It yields the protein CASSTRQNYGYTF.